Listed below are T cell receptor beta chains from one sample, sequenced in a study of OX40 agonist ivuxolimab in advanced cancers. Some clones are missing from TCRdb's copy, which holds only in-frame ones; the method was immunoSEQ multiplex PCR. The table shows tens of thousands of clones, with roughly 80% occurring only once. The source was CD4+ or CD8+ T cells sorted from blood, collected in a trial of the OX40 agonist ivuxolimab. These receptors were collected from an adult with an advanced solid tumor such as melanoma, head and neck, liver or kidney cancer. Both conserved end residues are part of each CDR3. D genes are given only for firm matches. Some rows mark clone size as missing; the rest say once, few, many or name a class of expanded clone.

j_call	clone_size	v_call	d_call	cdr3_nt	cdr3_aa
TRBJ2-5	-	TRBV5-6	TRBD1	TGTGCCAGCAGCTTGCGCGGGACAGGGGCGGAGACCCAGTACTTC	CASSLRGTGAETQYF
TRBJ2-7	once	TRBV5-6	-	TGTGCCAGCAGCTGGAAAAACGAGCAGTACTTC	CASSWKNEQYF
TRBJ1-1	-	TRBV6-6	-	TGTGCCAGCAGTCCCCAAATATTGGGCACTGAAGCTTTCTTT	CASSPQILGTEAFF
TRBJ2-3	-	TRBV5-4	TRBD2	TGTGCCAGCAGCTCGAAACTAGCGGGAGTCACAGATACGCAGTATTTT	CASSSKLAGVTDTQYF
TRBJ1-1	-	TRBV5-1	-	TGCGCCAGCAGCTTAGGACAGATGAACACTGAAGCTTTCTTT	CASSLGQMNTEAFF
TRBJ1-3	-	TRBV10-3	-	TGTGCCATCAGGGGAGATGGGCCCGGAAACACCATATATTTT	CAIRGDGPGNTIYF
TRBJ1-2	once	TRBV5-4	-	TGTGCCAGCAGCTTCGGGGGGCCAATAGGTGTTAACTATGGCTACACCTTC	CASSFGGPIGVNYGYTF
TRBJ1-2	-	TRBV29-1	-	TGCAGCGTTGAACAGTCTGCTAACTATGGCTACACCTTC	CSVEQSANYGYTF
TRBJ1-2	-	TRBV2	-	TGTGCCAGCAGTGAACGGTTTTATGGCTACACCTTC	CASSERFYGYTF
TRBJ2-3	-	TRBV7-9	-	TGTGCCAGCAGCTTAGCGGAAGATACGCAGTATTTT	CASSLAEDTQYF
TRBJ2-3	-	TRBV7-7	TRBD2	TGTGCTAGCAGTCTAAGCGGGAGCTCCACAGATACGCAGTATTTT	CASSLSGSSTDTQYF
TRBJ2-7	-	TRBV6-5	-	TGTGCCAGCAATAAACAGGGCTACGAGCAGTACTTC	CASNKQGYEQYF
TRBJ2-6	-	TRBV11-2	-	TGTGCCAGCAGCCCCGGTCGGGGATGGAGCGGGTCTGGGGCCAACGTCCTGACTTTC	CASSPGRGWSGSGANVLTF
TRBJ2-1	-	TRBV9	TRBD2	TGTGCCAGCAGCGTTCAAGGACTAGCGCTAAATGAGCAGTTCTTC	CASSVQGLALNEQFF
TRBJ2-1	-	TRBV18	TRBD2	TGTGCCAGCTCACCACTATCCGCGGGAGTTTCGAACAATGAGCAGTTCTTC	CASSPLSAGVSNNEQFF
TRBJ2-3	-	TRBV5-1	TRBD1	TGCGCCAGCAGAGGGACAGGCCAATACACAGATACGCAGTATTTT	CASRGTGQYTDTQYF
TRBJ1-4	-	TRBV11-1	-	TGTGCCAGCAGCTTAGAATTGGGGGCGAAGGAAAAACTGTTTTTT	CASSLELGAKEKLFF
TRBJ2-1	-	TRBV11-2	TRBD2	TGTGCCAGCAGCTCCTCTAGCGGGAGGGAGAATGAGCAGTTCTTC	CASSSSSGRENEQFF
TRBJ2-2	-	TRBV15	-	TGTGCCACCAGCAGAGGTGGTAGTATGTTGGTTGCCGGGGAGCTGTTTTTT	CATSRGGSMLVAGELFF
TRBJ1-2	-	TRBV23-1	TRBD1	TGCGCCAGCAGTCAATCGAACGCACGGACAGGGGAGGGTGGCTACACCTTC	CASSQSNARTGEGGYTF
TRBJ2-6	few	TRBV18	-	TGTGCCAGCTCACTGCCCGGTCGGGGGGCCAACGTCCTGACTTTC	CASSLPGRGANVLTF
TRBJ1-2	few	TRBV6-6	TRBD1	TGTGCCAGCGAGGGGGCTGGCTACACCTTC	CASEGAGYTF
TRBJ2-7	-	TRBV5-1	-	TGCGCCAGCAGCTTACTTGGCTACGAGCAGTACTTC	CASSLLGYEQYF
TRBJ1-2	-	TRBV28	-	TGTGCCAGCAGTTTAAGGGGAGGTGGCTACACCTTC	CASSLRGGGYTF
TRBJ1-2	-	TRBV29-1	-	TGCAGCGTTGTCCAGTTTCACTATGGCTACACCTTC	CSVVQFHYGYTF
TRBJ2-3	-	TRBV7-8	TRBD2	TGTGCCAGCAGCTTGACTAGCGGTAGCACAGATACGCAGTATTTT	CASSLTSGSTDTQYF
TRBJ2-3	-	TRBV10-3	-	TGTGCCATCAGTGAGGTTGGCACAGATACGCAGTATTTT	CAISEVGTDTQYF
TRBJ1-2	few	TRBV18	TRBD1	TGTGCCAGCTCGGGGACAGGGGATGGCTACACCTTC	CASSGTGDGYTF
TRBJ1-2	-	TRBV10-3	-	TGTGCCATCAGTGATGGCAGGGCTTCCTATGGCTACACCTTC	CAISDGRASYGYTF
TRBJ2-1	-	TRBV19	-	TGTGCCAGCCGACAGGTCGGCTCCTACAATGAGCAGTTCTTC	CASRQVGSYNEQFF
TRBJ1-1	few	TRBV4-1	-	TGCGCCAGCAGCCAAATCTTCAGAAAGGTCGGGGGAGAAGCTTTCTTT	CASSQIFRKVGGEAFF
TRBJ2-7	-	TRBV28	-	TGTGCCAGCAGCTCCCTTTTGGCCTCCTACGAGCAGTACTTC	CASSSLLASYEQYF
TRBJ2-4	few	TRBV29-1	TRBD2	TGCAGCGTGGCAGATTCGACTAGCGGGACCCTTAGAAACATTCAGTACTTC	CSVADSTSGTLRNIQYF
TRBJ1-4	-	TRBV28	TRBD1	TGTGCCAGCAGTTATGAATGGGGACAGAGCAATGAAAAACTGTTTTTT	CASSYEWGQSNEKLFF
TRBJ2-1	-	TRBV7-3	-	TGTGCCAGCAGCTTAACTTGGCTGGGGGGCAATGAGCAGTTCTTC	CASSLTWLGGNEQFF
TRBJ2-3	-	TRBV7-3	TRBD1	TGTGCCAGCAGCCCTCGACAGGGTTCGGGCACAGATACGCAGTATTTT	CASSPRQGSGTDTQYF
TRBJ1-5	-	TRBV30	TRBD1	TGTGCCTGGAGTGTCACCGGGACAGGGGGCGGTCAGCCCCAGCATTTT	CAWSVTGTGGGQPQHF
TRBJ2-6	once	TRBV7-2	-	TGTGCCAGCAGCTACGGGGGAGCTGGGGCCAACGTCCTGACTTTC	CASSYGGAGANVLTF